This TCR beta chain comes out of a study of blood T cell repertoires in COVID-19. Looking at the study overall: Samples of COVID-19 (acute and convalescent) were obtained from the United States, Italy and Spain.

Authors' analysis steps: Cell counts per sample came from amplifying reference gene primers. The data were produced by immunoSEQ multiplex PCR, yet TCRdb's version contains in-frame clones alone and is incomplete. V, J and clone size reflect that table, while D and trimming were determined from the DNA. The sample lists about 140,000 clones, 87% occurring once. The sample taken for sequencing was peripheral blood. The sequence derives from a woman in her forties or fifties with active or convalescent COVID-19.

The CDR3 nucleotides are TGTGCCAGCAGTCTTCTAGGAGGATACAATGAGCAGTTCTTC. The encoded protein is CASSLLGGYNEQFF. The chain is built from TRBV6-4 and TRBJ2-1; D perhaps matches TRBD2 (5 bases). Trimming removed 5 bases from V and 4 bases from J, with 12 bases in between. Germline loops: CDR1 MRHNA, CDR2 SNTAGT. This CDR3 is built from 14 residues.